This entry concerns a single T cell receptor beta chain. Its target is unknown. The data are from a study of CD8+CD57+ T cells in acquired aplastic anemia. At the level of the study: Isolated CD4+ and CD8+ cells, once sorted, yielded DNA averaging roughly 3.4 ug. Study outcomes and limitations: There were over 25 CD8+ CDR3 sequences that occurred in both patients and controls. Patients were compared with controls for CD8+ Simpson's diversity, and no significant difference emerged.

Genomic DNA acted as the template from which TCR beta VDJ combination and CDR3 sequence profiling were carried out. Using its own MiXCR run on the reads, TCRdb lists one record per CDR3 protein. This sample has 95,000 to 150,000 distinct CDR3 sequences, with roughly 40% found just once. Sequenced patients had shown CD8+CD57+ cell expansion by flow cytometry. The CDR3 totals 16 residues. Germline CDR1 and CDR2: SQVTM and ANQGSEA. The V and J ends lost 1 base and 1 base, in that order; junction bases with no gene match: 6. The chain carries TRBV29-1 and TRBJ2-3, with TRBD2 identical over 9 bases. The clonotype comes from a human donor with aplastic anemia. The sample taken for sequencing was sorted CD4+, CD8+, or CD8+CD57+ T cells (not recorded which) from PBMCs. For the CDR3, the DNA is TGCAGCGTTGAAGGGGCTAGCGGGACGGGCACAGATACGCAGTATTTT. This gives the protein CSVEGASGTGTDTQYF.